The source of this TCR beta chain is a study of CD8+ T cells in alopecia areata. Across the study: The study gave tofacitinib for 6 to 18 months, then 6 months off drug.

This CDR3 spans 14 amino acids. Trimming at V came to 1 base and at J to 6 bases, leaving 6 bases not matched to a gene. Germline CDR1 SGDLS, CDR2 YYNGEE. This clone was seen once. Its antigen is currently unknown. The treatment here: oral pan-JAK inhibitor, 5-10 mg twice daily. Extracted RNA was reverse transcribed into cDNA, the sequencing template. The assay was immunoSEQ multiplex PCR, and TCRdb's table has in-frame clones only and misses some. This sample has roughly 210,000 clones; roughly 40% occur once, and the top ten carry approximately 2.4%. Findings and caveats of the study: Alopecia totalis/universalis scalp especially showed more expanded CD8+ clones than normal scalp. For patients receiving tofacitinib, scalp clonality and expanded CD8+ clones among the top 100 significantly decreased.

This specimen was CD4+ T cells sorted from blood, taken at roughly week 36, from a patient treated with tofacitinib. The chain recombines TRBV9 with TRBJ2-7; 8 bases fit TRBD2. The TCR comes from a human donor with alopecia areata. CDR3 coding DNA: TGTGCCAGCAGCGTATTGGCCGGGAGGGGCGAGCAGTACTTC. Its translation: CASSVLAGRGEQYF.